The rows below give T cell receptor beta chains drawn from one sample of a study of breast tumors, draining lymph nodes, adjacent tissues. A single record per CDR3 protein comes from TCRdb applying MiXCR to the multiplex PCR reads. This sample has roughly 120,000 distinct CDR3 sequences, with just under 20% found just once. Sequenced material: axillary lymph node tissue. The source is a female donor with breast cancer. Some clones in this sample may be carry-over from other donors' samples. Both conserved end residues are part of each CDR3. D genes are given only for firm matches. Size is omitted from some rows. Given values are once, few, many or a class for expanded clones.

V gene: TRBV7-2; D gene: -; clone size: few; J gene: TRBJ2-4; CDR3 protein: CASSLAGTSKNIQYF; CDR3 DNA: TGTGCCAGCAGCTTAGCGGGGACATCTAAAAACATTCAGTACTTC
V gene: TRBV20-1; D gene: -; clone size: many; J gene: TRBJ1-5; CDR3 protein: CSARGRERDQPQHF; CDR3 DNA: TGCAGTGCTAGAGGGCGGGAGAGAGATCAGCCCCAGCATTTT
V gene: TRBV11-2; D gene: -; clone size: -; J gene: TRBJ1-5; CDR3 protein: CASSLVGRGDGKQPQHF; CDR3 DNA: TGTGCCAGCAGCTTAGTTGGCAGGGGCGATGGCAAACAGCCCCAGCATTTT
V gene: TRBV20-1; D gene: -; clone size: few; J gene: TRBJ1-1; CDR3 protein: CSAREGVVTEAFF; CDR3 DNA: TGCAGTGCTAGAGAAGGGGTGGTTACTGAAGCTTTCTTT
V gene: TRBV7-8; D gene: -; clone size: many; J gene: TRBJ2-7; CDR3 protein: CASSFVYEQYF; CDR3 DNA: TGTGCCAGCAGCTTCGTCTACGAGCAGTACTTC
V gene: TRBV5-6; D gene: TRBD2; clone size: many; J gene: TRBJ2-5; CDR3 protein: CASSLAGLAGETQYF; CDR3 DNA: TGTGCCAGCAGCTTGGCCGGACTAGCGGGAGAGACCCAGTACTTC
V gene: TRBV12-3/TRBV12-4; D gene: TRBD1; clone size: many; J gene: TRBJ2-1; CDR3 protein: CASSSTDRARNEQFF; CDR3 DNA: TGTGCCAGCAGTTCAACGGACAGGGCAAGGAATGAGCAGTTCTTC
V gene: TRBV6-5; D gene: -; clone size: -; J gene: TRBJ1-5; CDR3 protein: CARPPDQSGFNSVRGQPQHF; CDR3 DNA: TGTGCCAGACCACCAGATCAGTCCGGCTTCAATTCTGTCCGGGGTCAGCCCCAGCATTTT
V gene: TRBV15; D gene: -; clone size: many; J gene: TRBJ1-6; CDR3 protein: CATSKVSGDNSPLHF; CDR3 DNA: TGTGCCACCAGCAAGGTATCAGGGGATAATTCACCCCTCCACTTT
V gene: TRBV7-3; D gene: -; clone size: many; J gene: TRBJ2-1; CDR3 protein: CASSLTRQGNEQFF; CDR3 DNA: TGTGCCAGCAGCTTAACTCGCCAGGGCAATGAGCAGTTCTTC
V gene: TRBV2; D gene: -; clone size: many; J gene: TRBJ1-2; CDR3 protein: CASSAWGAGYGYTF; CDR3 DNA: TGTGCCAGCAGTGCATGGGGGGCGGGGTATGGCTACACCTTC
V gene: TRBV9; D gene: TRBD2; clone size: many; J gene: TRBJ2-1; CDR3 protein: CASSVAPLGGRNEQFF; CDR3 DNA: TGTGCCAGCAGCGTAGCGCCTCTGGGAGGGCGAAATGAGCAGTTCTTC
V gene: TRBV10-1; D gene: -; clone size: many; J gene: TRBJ2-5; CDR3 protein: CASSGGTTQETQYF; CDR3 DNA: TGCGCCAGCAGTGGGGGGACGACCCAAGAGACCCAGTACTTC
V gene: TRBV4-1; D gene: -; clone size: many; J gene: TRBJ1-2; CDR3 protein: CASSQAAASGYTF; CDR3 DNA: TGCGCCAGCAGCCAAGCAGCCGCCTCAGGCTACACCTTC
V gene: TRBV11-2; D gene: -; clone size: -; J gene: TRBJ2-2; CDR3 protein: CASSLNGPGELSF; CDR3 DNA: TGTGCCAGCAGCTTAAACGGGCCCGGGGAGCTGTCTTTT
V gene: TRBV6-2/TRBV6-3; D gene: -; clone size: many; J gene: TRBJ2-7; CDR3 protein: CASSTFGSSYEQYF; CDR3 DNA: TGTGCCAGCAGTACCTTTGGGAGCTCCTACGAGCAGTACTTC
V gene: TRBV12-3/TRBV12-4; D gene: TRBD2; clone size: many; J gene: TRBJ2-3; CDR3 protein: CASSFIGTSGDGLDTQYF; CDR3 DNA: TGTGCCAGCAGTTTTATTGGGACTAGCGGTGATGGGTTAGATACGCAGTATTTT
V gene: TRBV6-1; D gene: TRBD2; clone size: many; J gene: TRBJ2-2; CDR3 protein: CASSEALAGGPNTGELFF; CDR3 DNA: TGTGCCAGCAGTGAAGCTCTAGCGGGAGGGCCGAACACCGGGGAGCTGTTTTTT
V gene: TRBV28; D gene: -; clone size: many; J gene: TRBJ2-1; CDR3 protein: CASSLKFGQFF; CDR3 DNA: TGTGCCAGCAGTTTAAAATTCGGGCAGTTCTTC
V gene: TRBV2; D gene: TRBD1; clone size: many; J gene: TRBJ1-4; CDR3 protein: CASTLGTGVPNEKLFF; CDR3 DNA: TGTGCCAGCACCCTAGGGACAGGAGTCCCTAATGAAAAACTGTTTTTT
V gene: TRBV15; D gene: -; clone size: many; J gene: TRBJ2-1; CDR3 protein: CATKRGSYNEQFF; CDR3 DNA: TGTGCCACCAAGAGAGGCTCCTACAATGAGCAGTTCTTC
V gene: TRBV20-1; D gene: TRBD2; clone size: many; J gene: TRBJ2-1; CDR3 protein: CSARGTSGSYNEQFF; CDR3 DNA: TGCAGTGCTAGAGGGACTAGCGGGAGCTACAATGAGCAGTTCTTC
V gene: TRBV4-2; D gene: -; clone size: many; J gene: TRBJ2-1; CDR3 protein: CASSPGSAALEKNNEQFF; CDR3 DNA: TGTGCCAGCAGCCCAGGGAGTGCAGCACTAGAGAAAAACAATGAGCAGTTCTTC
V gene: TRBV20-1; D gene: -; clone size: many; J gene: TRBJ2-3; CDR3 protein: CSARERGFVGGGNTDTQYF; CDR3 DNA: TGCAGTGCTAGAGAGAGAGGGTTCGTGGGAGGGGGCAACACAGATACGCAGTATTTT
V gene: TRBV25-1; D gene: -; clone size: many; J gene: TRBJ1-4; CDR3 protein: CASSEGASNEKLFF; CDR3 DNA: TGTGCCAGCAGTGAGGGAGCCTCTAATGAAAAACTGTTTTTT
V gene: TRBV10-1; D gene: -; clone size: -; J gene: TRBJ1-2; CDR3 protein: CASNRGGNYGYTF; CDR3 DNA: TGCGCCAGCAACCGGGGGGGCAACTATGGCTACACCTTC
V gene: TRBV28; D gene: TRBD1; clone size: few; J gene: TRBJ1-5; CDR3 protein: CASTDRVSQPQHF; CDR3 DNA: TGTGCCAGTACGGACAGGGTCAGTCAGCCCCAGCATTTT
V gene: TRBV6-1; D gene: TRBD1; clone size: many; J gene: TRBJ2-2; CDR3 protein: CASSKGTGNPNTGELFF; CDR3 DNA: TGTGCCAGCAGTAAAGGGACAGGCAATCCCAACACCGGGGAGCTGTTTTTT
V gene: TRBV18; D gene: -; clone size: many; J gene: TRBJ1-5; CDR3 protein: CASSPWDSNQPQHF; CDR3 DNA: TGTGCCAGCTCACCATGGGACAGCAATCAGCCCCAGCATTTT
V gene: TRBV12-3/TRBV12-4; D gene: -; clone size: many; J gene: TRBJ2-2; CDR3 protein: CASSLAGTGELFF; CDR3 DNA: TGTGCCAGCAGTTTAGCGGGGACCGGGGAGCTGTTTTTT
V gene: TRBV27; D gene: -; clone size: -; J gene: TRBJ1-2; CDR3 protein: CASSLSRGYGYTF; CDR3 DNA: TGTGCCAGCAGTTTATCGAGGGGTTATGGCTACACCTTC
V gene: TRBV13; D gene: -; clone size: many; J gene: TRBJ1-5; CDR3 protein: CASSLRHSNQPQHF; CDR3 DNA: TGTGCCAGCAGCTTAAGGCATTCGAATCAGCCCCAGCATTTT
V gene: TRBV6-6; D gene: -; clone size: many; J gene: TRBJ1-5; CDR3 protein: CASSRNAGHRYSNQPQHF; CDR3 DNA: TGTGCCAGCAGTAGAAATGCCGGGCACAGATATAGCAATCAGCCCCAGCATTTT
V gene: TRBV7-2; D gene: TRBD1; clone size: many; J gene: TRBJ2-1; CDR3 protein: CASSGRGSAHNEQFF; CDR3 DNA: TGTGCCAGCAGCGGCAGGGGGAGCGCCCACAATGAGCAGTTCTTC
V gene: TRBV9; D gene: TRBD1; clone size: many; J gene: TRBJ2-1; CDR3 protein: CASSVVGRGNEQFF; CDR3 DNA: TGTGCCAGCAGCGTAGTTGGCAGGGGGAATGAGCAGTTCTTC
V gene: TRBV20-1; D gene: -; clone size: many; J gene: TRBJ2-1; CDR3 protein: CSARVGAPTNSYNEQFF; CDR3 DNA: TGCAGTGCTAGAGTCGGGGCCCCAACGAATTCCTACAATGAGCAGTTCTTC
V gene: TRBV27; D gene: TRBD2; clone size: -; J gene: TRBJ2-3; CDR3 protein: CASGSSPGRFTDTQYF; CDR3 DNA: TGTGCCAGCGGTTCCTCCCCCGGGAGGTTCACAGATACGCAGTATTTT
V gene: TRBV28; D gene: -; clone size: many; J gene: TRBJ2-2; CDR3 protein: CASGSIGANTGELFF; CDR3 DNA: TGTGCCAGCGGCAGTATTGGGGCGAACACCGGGGAGCTGTTTTTT
V gene: TRBV5-1; D gene: -; clone size: many; J gene: TRBJ2-2; CDR3 protein: CASSSRGDGELFF; CDR3 DNA: TGCGCCAGCAGCAGCAGGGGAGACGGGGAGCTGTTTTTT
V gene: TRBV29-1; D gene: TRBD1; clone size: many; J gene: TRBJ2-2; CDR3 protein: CSAQGAQTGELFF; CDR3 DNA: TGCAGCGCCCAGGGGGCGCAGACCGGGGAGCTGTTTTTT
V gene: TRBV7-2; D gene: -; clone size: -; J gene: TRBJ2-7; CDR3 protein: CAGSLGHEYEQYF; CDR3 DNA: TGTGCCGGAAGCTTAGGGCACGAGTACGAGCAGTACTTC
V gene: TRBV19; D gene: -; clone size: many; J gene: TRBJ1-2; CDR3 protein: CASTPGPANYGYTF; CDR3 DNA: TGTGCCAGTACCCCAGGACCCGCTAACTATGGCTACACCTTC
V gene: TRBV20-1; D gene: TRBD2; clone size: many; J gene: TRBJ2-1; CDR3 protein: CSVFLAGGLNEQFF; CDR3 DNA: TGCAGTGTGTTTCTAGCGGGAGGGCTGAATGAGCAGTTCTTC
V gene: TRBV6-2/TRBV6-3; D gene: -; clone size: many; J gene: TRBJ2-5; CDR3 protein: CASSYSSLKEQETQYF; CDR3 DNA: TGTGCCAGCAGTTACTCATCCTTGAAGGAGCAAGAGACCCAGTACTTC
V gene: TRBV2; D gene: -; clone size: many; J gene: TRBJ2-5; CDR3 protein: CASSVGQVQETQYF; CDR3 DNA: TGTGCCAGCAGTGTCGGACAAGTCCAAGAGACCCAGTACTTC
V gene: TRBV5-4; D gene: TRBD1; clone size: many; J gene: TRBJ2-7; CDR3 protein: CASSPDRGGYEQYF; CDR3 DNA: TGTGCCAGCAGCCCCGACAGGGGTGGATACGAGCAGTACTTC
V gene: TRBV12-3/TRBV12-4; D gene: TRBD1; clone size: -; J gene: TRBJ1-6; CDR3 protein: CASSFTRWTGGHNSPLHF; CDR3 DNA: TGTGCCAGCAGTTTCACCCGATGGACAGGGGGCCATAATTCACCCCTCCACTTT